Presented here are 10 T cell receptor beta chains from one specimen sequenced in a study of blood T cells in healthy people across ages. The second PCR ran 7 to 11 cycles with a sample-barcoded 5' primer and J-beta primers. MiXCR, run by TCRdb on the 5' RACE reads, gives a single entry per CDR3 protein. The table has just under 900,000 distinct CDR3 sequences, about 28% seen once. Sequencing was done on a sample of blood. These receptors all come from a woman at least 80 years old in good health.

This clonotype was counted ten times or more. The V call is TRBV7-2, the J call TRBJ2-4, with D uncertain. This CDR3 spans 16 amino acids. Germline V gives CDR1 SGHTA, CDR2 FQGNSA. Trimming pared 4 bases from V and 10 bases from J, leaving 23 bases between. In DNA form, the CDR3 reads TGTGCCAGCAGCTATGAAGGTCGGGTCCTCAAGGAGATTCAGTACTTC. Translating gives CASSYEGRVLKEIQYF.

As concerns this clonotype: A junction end diverges from the germline sequence, so it may reflect a read error. The rearrangement joins TRBV7-9 to TRBJ2-2, with D perhaps matching TRBD1 (6 bases). CDR1 is SEHNR, CDR2 FQNEAQ, per germline (reference sequence). The CDR3 totals 14 residues. CDR3 bases: TGTGCCAGCAGCTTAACAGGGAACATCGGGGAGCTGTTTTTT. Its translation is CASSLTGNIGELFF.

This clonotype was seen only a few times. The chain carries TRBV9 and TRBJ1-3; D is undetermined. The CDR3 has 15 residues. Trimming shortened V by 3 bases and J by 2 bases, and 12 bases separated the two germline ends. The germline V gene has CDR1 SGDLS and CDR2 YYNGEE. CDR3 in DNA: TGTGCCAGCAGCGAAAGATCGGGGACTGGAAACACCATATATTTT. Its translation is CASSERSGTGNTIYF.

This clonotype has just a few counts. This could be a read error, since a much larger clone is one nucleotide away. The rearrangement joins TRBV6-2 or TRBV6-3 to TRBJ2-1; 11 nucleotides agree with TRBD2. The germline V gene has CDR1 MNHEY and CDR2 SVGEGT. V dropped 5 bases and J dropped 7; count of bases not matched to a gene: 7. There are 15 residues in the CDR3. CDR3 DNA sequence: TGTGCCAGCAGTCGCACCGGGACTAGCGGAAATGAGCAGTTCTTC. Its translation is CASSRTGTSGNEQFF.

Notes on this clonotype: At one end the junction does not follow the germline gene, possibly because of a read error. This chain links TRBV6-1 with TRBJ2-1; 13 bases fit TRBD2. Germline CDR1 reads MNHNS; CDR2 reads SASEGT. The CDR3 loop spans 17 amino acids. CDR3 sequence reads: CASSKEWGTSGNHEQFF. DNA of the CDR3: TGCGCCAGCAGCAAAGAGTGGGGGACTAGCGGGAATCATGAGCAGTTCTTC.

This clonotype appeared many times. This rearrangement joins TRBV11-2 to TRBJ2-1; TRBD2 matches at 7 bases. The CDR3 runs to 15 residues. With 3 bases clipped from V and 5 bases from J, the junction kept 7 bases outside the gene matches. The germline CDR1 and CDR2 sequences are SGHAT and FQNNGV. CDR3 sequence: CASSFVFGGNNEQFF. DNA of the CDR3: TGTGCCAGCAGCTTTGTCTTCGGGGGGAACAATGAGCAGTTCTTC.

Many counts were recorded for this clonotype. The rearrangement uses TRBV5-1 and TRBJ2-6; D gene ambiguous. The CDR3 contains 15 residues. Deletions cut 0 bases from V and 0 bases from J, with 4 bases between. Germline V lookup: CDR1 SGHRS, CDR2 YFSETQ. DNA for the CDR3: TGCGCCAGCAGCTTGGACAACTCTGGGGCCAACGTCCTGACTTTC. The encoded protein is CASSLDNSGANVLTF.

This clonotype was counted a single time. The chain has TRBV7-2 and TRBJ2-7; 14 bases fit TRBD2. The CDR3 loop spans 15 amino acids. J gave up 4 bases and V 6 bases, and 5 bases lay outside the gene matches. Germline CDR1 SGHTA, CDR2 FQGNSA. CDR3 nucleotides: TGTGCCAGCAGGAAAGGGACTAGCGGGAGTTACGAGCAGTACTTC. The encoded protein is CASRKGTSGSYEQYF.

This chain uses TRBV28 with TRBJ1-2; weak D call: TRBD1 (5 bases). Germline assignment: CDR1 MDHEN and CDR2 SYDVKM. CDR3 size: 14 residues. Trimming stripped 6 bases from V and 2 bases from J, with 13 bases between. The CDR3: CASSPPDRNYGYTF. For the CDR3, the DNA is TGTGCCAGCAGCCCCCCCGACAGAAACTATGGCTACACCTTC.

V gene TRBV19 combines with J gene TRBJ1-5, with D perhaps TRBD1 (5 bases). This CDR3 has 15 residues. Germline V CDR1 and CDR2: LNHDA, SQIVND (reference sequence). The ends were cut back, 8 bases at V and 4 bases at J, with 18 bases in the middle. This CDR3 is CASGREGMRNQPQHF. In DNA, the CDR3 is TGTGCCAGTGGGAGAGAGGGGATGCGGAATCAGCCCCAGCATTTT.